This T cell receptor (beta chain) stems from a study of T cell repertoires in cytomegalovirus infection. Study-level information: In public TCR beta signatures, there were indications of both CMV infection and matching HLA type.

In its sample, this clonotype was seen a few times. Its antigen is unknown. Study observations and caveats: Accumulated public TCR beta family frequency recognized individuals carrying CMV together with the relevant HLA.

TCRdb re-called the reads through MiXCR, storing one row per CDR3 protein. Among approximately 700,000 distinct CDR3 sequences listed, approximately 40% were seen once. The TCR originated in a human donor in good health (CMV status not recorded). Some clones in this sample may be carry-over from other donors' samples. Sequenced material: PBMCs.

Here the CDR3 reads CASSLSPSSYEQYF. The CDR3 DNA follows: TGTGCCAGCAGTTTATCACCCAGCTCCTACGAGCAGTACTTC. This sequence joins TRBV27 and TRBJ2-7; no reliable D call. This CDR3 is 14 amino acids long. Trimming cost V 0 bases and J 0 bases, with 6 bases left between them. The germline gives CDR1 MNHEY, CDR2 SMNVEV (reference sequence).